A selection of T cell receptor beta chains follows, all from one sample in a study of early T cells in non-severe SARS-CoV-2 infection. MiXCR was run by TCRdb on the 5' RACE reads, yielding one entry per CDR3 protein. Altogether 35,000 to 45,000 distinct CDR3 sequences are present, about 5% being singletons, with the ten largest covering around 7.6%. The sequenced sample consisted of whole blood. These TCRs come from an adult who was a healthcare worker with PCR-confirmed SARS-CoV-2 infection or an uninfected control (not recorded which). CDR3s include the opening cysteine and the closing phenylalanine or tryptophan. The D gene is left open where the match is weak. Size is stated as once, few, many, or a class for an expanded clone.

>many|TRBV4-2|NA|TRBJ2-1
TGTGCCAGCAGGGAAACCATTGGACCCCCAAATGAGCAGTTCTTC
CASRETIGPPNEQFF
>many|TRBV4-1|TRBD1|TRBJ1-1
TGCGCCAGCAGCCACTTCTTGGACAGGGGATCCCCTGAAGCTTTCTTT
CASSHFLDRGSPEAFF
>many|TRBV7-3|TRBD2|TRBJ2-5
TGTGCCAGCAGGAGGACTAGCGGACAAGAGACCCAGTACTTC
CASRRTSGQETQYF
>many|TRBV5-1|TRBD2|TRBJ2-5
TGCGCCAGCAGCTTAGCGGGAGGCTACACCGAGACCCAGTACTTC
CASSLAGGYTETQYF
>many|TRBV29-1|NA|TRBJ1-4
TGCAGCGTTGAACGAGTGGGTGAAAAACTGTTTTTT
CSVERVGEKLFF
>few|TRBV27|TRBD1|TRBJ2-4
TGTGCCAGCAGCTACAGGGGCCTCAATGTGGGGGCCAAAAACATTCAGTACTTC
CASSYRGLNVGAKNIQYF
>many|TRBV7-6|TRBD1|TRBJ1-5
TGTGCCAGCAGCCTAACAGGGGATAGCAATCAGCCCCAGCATTTT
CASSLTGDSNQPQHF
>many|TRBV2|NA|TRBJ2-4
TGTGCCAGCAGTCCCCAGACAGCGCAGGACTACTCTCAGTACTTC
CASSPQTAQDYSQYF
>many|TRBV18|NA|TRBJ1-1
TGTGCCAGCTCGGGGGGGAACACTGAAGCTTTCTTT
CASSGGNTEAFF
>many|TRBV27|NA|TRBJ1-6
TGTGCCAGCAGTTCGACCCGACCCATATATAATTCACCCCTCCACTTT
CASSSTRPIYNSPLHF
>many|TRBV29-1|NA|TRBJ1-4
TGCAGCGTTGAAGATCGAACACAAAAACTGTTTTTT
CSVEDRTQKLFF
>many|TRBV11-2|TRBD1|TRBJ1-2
TGTGCCAGCAGCCATAGACAGGGGGCCTCCTATGGCTACACCTTC
CASSHRQGASYGYTF
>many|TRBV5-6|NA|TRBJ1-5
TGTGCCAGCAGCTTGAGCTCAGCCAATCAGCCCCAGCATTTT
CASSLSSANQPQHF
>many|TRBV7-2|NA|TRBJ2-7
TGTGCCAGCAGCTTTGATCGTACGACCTACGAGCAGTACTTC
CASSFDRTTYEQYF
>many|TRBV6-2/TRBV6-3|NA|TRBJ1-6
TGTGCCAGCAGTTTCGGCCTCGGACAGACCGATAATTCACCCCTCCACTTT
CASSFGLGQTDNSPLHF
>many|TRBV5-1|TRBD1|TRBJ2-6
TGCGCCAGCAGTTTTCGATGGGACAGAGCCAGCTCTGGGGCCAACGTCCTGACTTTC
CASSFRWDRASSGANVLTF
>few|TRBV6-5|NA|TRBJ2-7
TGTGCCAGCACCGATTCGGGACTCCGATACGAGCAGTACTTC
CASTDSGLRYEQYF
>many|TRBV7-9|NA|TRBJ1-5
TGTGCCAGCAGCTTTGACAGTCAGCCCCAGCATTTT
CASSFDSQPQHF
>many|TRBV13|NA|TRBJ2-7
TGTGCCAGCAGCTCACAAGTAAGTCGCGAGCAGTACTTC
CASSSQVSREQYF
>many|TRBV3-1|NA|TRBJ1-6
TGTGCCAGCAGCCAAGATCTGGCAGGTTCACCCCTCCACTTT
CASSQDLAGSPLHF
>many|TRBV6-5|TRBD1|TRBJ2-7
TGTGCCAGCAGAACGACAGGGGGGGAGCAGTACTTC
CASRTTGGEQYF
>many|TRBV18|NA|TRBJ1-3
TGTGCCAGCTCACCATCCTCCTCTGGAAACACCATATATTTT
CASSPSSSGNTIYF